This T cell receptor beta chain originates from a study of T cell repertoires in cytomegalovirus infection. Study as a whole: Carrying CMV and the relevant HLA type showed in public TCR beta signatures.

TCRdb reprocessed the reads via MiXCR and lists one record per CDR3 protein. Among hundreds of thousands of distinct CDR3 sequences listed, roughly 31% were seen once. V lost 2 bases to trimming and J lost 7 bases, with 12 bases between them. CDR3 length equals 15 residues. CDR1 and CDR2 from the germline V gene are SEHNR and FQNEAQ (reference sequence). This clonotype was seen repeatedly, ten times or more. The antigen remains unidentified. Study outcomes and limitations: In two of eight donors, the top clonotype was HLA-C-restricted CMV-specific.

This TCR was recovered from a human donor in good health (CMV status not recorded). Some clones in this sample may be carry-over from other donors' samples. The chain recombines TRBV7-9 with TRBJ1-6; D is unresolved. Material: PBMCs. In DNA, the CDR3 is TGTGCCAGCAGCTTACGGGTCGGGGAAAATTCACCCCTCCACTTT. Its protein product is CASSLRVGENSPLHF.